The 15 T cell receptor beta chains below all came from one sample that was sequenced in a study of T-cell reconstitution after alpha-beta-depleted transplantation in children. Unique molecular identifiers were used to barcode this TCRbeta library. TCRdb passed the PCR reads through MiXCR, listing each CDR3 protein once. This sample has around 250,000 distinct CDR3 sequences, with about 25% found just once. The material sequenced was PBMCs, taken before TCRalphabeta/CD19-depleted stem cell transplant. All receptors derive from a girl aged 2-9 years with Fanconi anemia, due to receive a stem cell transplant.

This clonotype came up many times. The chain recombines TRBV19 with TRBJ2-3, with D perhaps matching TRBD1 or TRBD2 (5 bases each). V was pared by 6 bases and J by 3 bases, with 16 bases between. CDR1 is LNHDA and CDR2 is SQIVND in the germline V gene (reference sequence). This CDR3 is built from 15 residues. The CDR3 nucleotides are TGTGCCAGTAGGCCCCTCCGGGACGCAACAGATACGCAGTATTTT. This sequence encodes CASRPLRDATDTQYF. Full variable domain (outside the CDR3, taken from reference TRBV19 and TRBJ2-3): DGGITQSPKYLFRKEGQNVTLSCEQNLNHDAMYWYRQDPGQGLRLIYYSQIVNDFQKGDIAEGYSVSREKKESFPLTVTSAQKNPTAFYLCASRPLRDATDTQYFGPGTRLTVL.

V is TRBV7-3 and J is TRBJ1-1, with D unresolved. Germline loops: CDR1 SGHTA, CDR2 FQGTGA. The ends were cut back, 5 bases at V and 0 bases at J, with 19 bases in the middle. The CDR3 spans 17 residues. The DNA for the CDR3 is TGTGCCAGCAGCGCACGAGGGATTTCCGTATTGAACACTGAAGCTTTCTTT. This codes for CASSARGISVLNTEAFF.

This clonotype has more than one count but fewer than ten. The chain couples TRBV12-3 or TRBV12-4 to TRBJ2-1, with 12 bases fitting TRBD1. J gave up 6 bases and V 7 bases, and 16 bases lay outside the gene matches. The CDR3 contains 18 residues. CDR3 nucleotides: TGTGCCAGCATTCGCCGGGACAGGGGGCGATTGAGCGTCAATGAGCAGTTCTTC. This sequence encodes CASIRRDRGRLSVNEQFF.

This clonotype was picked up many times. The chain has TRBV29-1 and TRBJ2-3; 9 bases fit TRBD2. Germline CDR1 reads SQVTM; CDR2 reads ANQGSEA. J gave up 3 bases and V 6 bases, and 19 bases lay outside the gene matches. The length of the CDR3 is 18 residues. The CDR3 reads CSVYPRNSGRDGTDTQYF. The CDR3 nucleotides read TGCAGCGTCTACCCACGCAATAGCGGGAGAGACGGGACAGATACGCAGTATTTT.

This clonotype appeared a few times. The CDR3 loop is CSVRGRIDTEAFF. The CDR3 region has the DNA TGCAGCGTCAGGGGGCGCATTGACACTGAAGCTTTCTTT. The chain links TRBV29-1 to TRBJ1-1, with 8 bases matching TRBD1. Germline assignment: CDR1 SQVTM and CDR2 ANQGSEA. The V segment lost 6 bases and the J segment 3 bases; nucleotides outside the gene matches: 6. The length of the CDR3 is 13 residues.

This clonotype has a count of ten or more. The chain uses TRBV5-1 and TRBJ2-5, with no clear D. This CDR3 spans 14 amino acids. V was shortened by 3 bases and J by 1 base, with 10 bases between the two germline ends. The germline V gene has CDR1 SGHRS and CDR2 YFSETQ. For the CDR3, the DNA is TGCGCCAGCAGCTCCTCAGGCCCCCAAGAGACCCAGTACTTC. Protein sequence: CASSSSGPQETQYF.

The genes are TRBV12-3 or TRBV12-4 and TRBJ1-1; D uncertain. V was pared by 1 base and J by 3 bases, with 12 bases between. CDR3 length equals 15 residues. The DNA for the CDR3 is TGTGCCAGCAGTTTAGAAATCAGCCTGGACACTGAAGCTTTCTTT. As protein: CASSLEISLDTEAFF.

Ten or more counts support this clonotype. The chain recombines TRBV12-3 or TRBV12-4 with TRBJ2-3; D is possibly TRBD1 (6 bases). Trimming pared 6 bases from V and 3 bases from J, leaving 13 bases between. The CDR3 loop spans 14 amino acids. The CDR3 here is CASRGTLGTDTQYF. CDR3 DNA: TGTGCCAGCAGGGGGACATTAGGGACAGATACGCAGTATTTT.

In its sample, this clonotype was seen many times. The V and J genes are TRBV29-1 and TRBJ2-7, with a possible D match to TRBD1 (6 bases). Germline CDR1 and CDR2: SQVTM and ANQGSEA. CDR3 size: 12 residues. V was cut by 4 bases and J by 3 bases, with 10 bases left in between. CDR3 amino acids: CSVVQGRYEQYF. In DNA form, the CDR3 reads TGCAGCGTTGTACAGGGTCGCTACGAGCAGTACTTC.

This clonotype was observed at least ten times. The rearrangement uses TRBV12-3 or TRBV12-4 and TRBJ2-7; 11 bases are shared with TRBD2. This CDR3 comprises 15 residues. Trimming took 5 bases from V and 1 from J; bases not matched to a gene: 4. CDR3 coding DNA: TGTGCCAGCAGTCCCACTAGCGGGAGATCCTACGAGCAGTACTTC. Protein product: CASSPTSGRSYEQYF.

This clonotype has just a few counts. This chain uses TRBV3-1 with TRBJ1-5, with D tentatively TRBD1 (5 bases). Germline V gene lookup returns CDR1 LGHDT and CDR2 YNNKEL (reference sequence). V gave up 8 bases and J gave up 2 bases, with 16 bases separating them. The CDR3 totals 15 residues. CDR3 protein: CASGGARAGNQPQHF. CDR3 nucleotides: TGTGCCAGCGGAGGGGCCAGGGCGGGCAATCAGCCCCAGCATTTT. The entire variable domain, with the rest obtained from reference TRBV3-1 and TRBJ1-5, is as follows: DTAVSQTPKYLVTQMGNDKSIKCEQNLGHDTMYWYKQDSKKFLKIMFSYNNKELIINETVPNRFSPKSPDKAHLNLHINSLELGDSAVYFCASGGARAGNQPQHFGDGTRLSIL.

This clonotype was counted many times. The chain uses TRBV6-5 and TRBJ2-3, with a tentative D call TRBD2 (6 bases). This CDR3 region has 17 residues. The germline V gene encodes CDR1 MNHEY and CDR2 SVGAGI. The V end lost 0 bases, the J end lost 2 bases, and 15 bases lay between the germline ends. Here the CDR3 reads CASSYSKLLAYTDTQYF. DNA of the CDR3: TGTGCCAGCAGTTACTCGAAGCTGCTAGCGTACACAGATACGCAGTATTTT.

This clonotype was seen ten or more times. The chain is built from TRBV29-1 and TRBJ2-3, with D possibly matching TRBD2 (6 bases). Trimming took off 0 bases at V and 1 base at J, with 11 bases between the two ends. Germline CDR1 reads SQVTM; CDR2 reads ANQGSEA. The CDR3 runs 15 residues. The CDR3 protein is CSVEDPSVGTDTQYF. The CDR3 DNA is TGCAGCGTTGAAGACCCTAGCGTCGGCACAGATACGCAGTATTTT.

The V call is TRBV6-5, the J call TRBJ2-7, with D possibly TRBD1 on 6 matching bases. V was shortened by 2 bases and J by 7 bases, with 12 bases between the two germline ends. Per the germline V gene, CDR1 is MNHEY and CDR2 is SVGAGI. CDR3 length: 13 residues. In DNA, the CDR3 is TGTGCCAGCAGTTACGGGAACAGGGTAGAGCAGTACTTC. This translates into CASSYGNRVEQYF.

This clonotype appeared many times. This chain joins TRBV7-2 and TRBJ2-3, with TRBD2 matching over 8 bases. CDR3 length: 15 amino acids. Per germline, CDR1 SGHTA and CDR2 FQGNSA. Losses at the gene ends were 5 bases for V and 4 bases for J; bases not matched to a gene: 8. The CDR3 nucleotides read TGTGCCAGCAGCCCACGGGGGGGCCTCGCAGATACGCAGTATTTT. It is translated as CASSPRGGLADTQYF.